This TCR beta chain was identified in a study of PD-1 blockade in classical Hodgkin lymphoma. Concerning this clone itself: Its antigen is unidentified.

Specified time point: cycle 4 day 1 (C4D1), after 5 to 7 weeks of nivolumab. Following autologous stem cell transplantation, relapse occurred in every patient, and exposure to brentuximab vedotin varied. Each best response was a complete response, a partial response or progressive disease. General study findings and limits: The diversity seen at baseline in complete responders resembled that of newly diagnosed patients. Causes of the repertoire differences remain undefined, possibly disease activity or prior therapy. Before treatment, TCR diversity in newly diagnosed patients was reportedly lower than in healthy donors.

The assay was immunoSEQ multiplex PCR, and TCRdb's table has in-frame clones only and misses some. The sample has around 60,000 clones, approximately 90% seen once. V shed 0 bases and J 7 bases; nucleotides not matched to a gene: 4. CDR1 and CDR2 from the germline V gene are SEHNR and FQNEAQ (reference sequence). This CDR3 is built from 14 residues. The chain recombines TRBV7-9 with TRBJ2-7, with 9 bases aligning to TRBD1. The TCR originated in a human donor with classical Hodgkin lymphoma. Here the sequenced sample was peripheral blood mononuclear cells (PBMCs), taken before the fourth cycle of nivolumab. This CDR3 is CASSLARDRDEQYF. CDR3 sequence (DNA): TGTGCCAGCAGCTTAGCGCGGGACAGGGATGAGCAGTACTTC.